One sample yielded the 11 T cell receptor beta chains listed below, sequenced in a study of T cell changes during pregnancy in multiple sclerosis. Clones were sequenced by immunoSEQ multiplex PCR, and TCRdb holds only the in-frame ones, with some missing. The sample consists of over 40,000 clones, around 89% of them appearing once. The sequences come from CD8+ T cells from peripheral blood mononuclear cells, collected after pregnancy. Receptors were obtained from a female donor in good health, enrolled as a control in a pregnancy study.

This clone was observed a handful of times. CDR3 region: CASSELYEQYF. The CDR3 DNA is TGTGCCAGCAGTGAACTTTACGAGCAGTACTTC. This chain uses TRBV2 with TRBJ2-7; D is undetermined. V lost 2 bases, J lost 4 bases, and 3 bases lay in between. This CDR3 spans 11 amino acids. CDR1 SNHLY and CDR2 FYNNEI come from the germline V gene.

V and J are TRBV28 and TRBJ2-3; 8 nucleotides match TRBD2. V shed 6 bases and J 0 bases; nucleotides not matched to a gene: 8. Germline lookup yields CDR1 MDHEN and CDR2 SYDVKM. The CDR3 is 16 amino acids. The CDR3 DNA is TGTGCCAGCAGCCCCGGGGGGGCCGGGAGCACAGATACGCAGTATTTT. Its translation: CASSPGGAGSTDTQYF.

J is TRBJ1-1 and V is TRBV4-3; weak D call: TRBD1 (5 bases). Per germline, CDR1 LGHNA and CDR2 YSLEER. V was shortened by 0 bases and J by 1 base, with 12 bases between the two germline ends. The CDR3 consists of 16 residues. The CDR3 here is CASSQDNRGWNTEAFF. DNA for the CDR3: TGCGCCAGCAGCCAAGATAATAGGGGTTGGAACACTGAAGCTTTCTTT.

The chain employs TRBV2 and TRBJ2-7, with D tentatively TRBD2 (5 bases). V was clipped by 2 bases and J by 4 bases, with 6 bases between them. The CDR3 has 12 amino acids. Germline lookup yields CDR1 SNHLY and CDR2 FYNNEI. This chain's CDR3 is CASSEWEYEQYF. The CDR3, as DNA: TGTGCCAGCAGTGAATGGGAGTACGAGCAGTACTTC.

V is TRBV9 and J is TRBJ2-7, with no clear D. This CDR3 is 13 amino acids long. Germline CDR1 reads SGDLS; CDR2 reads YYNGEE. Between the trimmed V and J ends, which lost 4 bases and 0 bases, there was a span of 8 bases. As DNA, the CDR3 is TGTGCCAGCAGCTCCGACATCTCCTACGAGCAGTACTTC. This translates into CASSSDISYEQYF.

The CDR3 DNA reads TGTGCCAGCAGTTTGGCTGCAGGGCTCCACGAGCAGTACTTC. Protein sequence: CASSLAAGLHEQYF. The rearrangement links TRBV27 to TRBJ2-7, with D possibly TRBD1 on 5 matching bases. The CDR3 contains 14 residues. CDR1 and CDR2 from the germline V gene are MNHEY and SMNVEV (reference sequence). V was clipped by 3 bases and J by 5 bases, with 14 bases between them.

This chain connects TRBV6-5 to TRBJ2-5, with TRBD2 matching over 9 bases. Germline V gives CDR1 MNHEY, CDR2 SVGAGI. Trimming cost V 4 bases and J 6 bases; bases outside gene matches: 12. The CDR3 length is 16 residues. For the CDR3, the DNA is TGTGCCAGCAGTTCGGATAGCGGGGGCCCCCTGAAGACCCAGTACTTC. Amino acids: CASSSDSGGPLKTQYF.

The chain carries TRBV7-6 and TRBJ2-2; D uncertain. Looked up from germline, CDR1 is SGHVS and CDR2 is FNYEAQ. CDR3 length: 12 residues. Trimming cost V 10 bases and J 5 bases, with 11 bases left between them. The CDR3 protein is CATSLGTGELFF. CDR3 in DNA: TGTGCCACCTCGCTAGGTACCGGGGAGCTGTTTTTT. Using reference TRBV7-6 and TRBJ2-2 for the parts outside the CDR3, the full variable domain is GAGVSQSPRYKVTKRGQDVALRCDPISGHVSLYWYRQALGQGPEFLTYFNYEAQQDKSGLPNDRFSAERPEGSISTLTIQRTEQRDSAMYRCATSLGTGELFFGEGSRLTVL.

The chain is built from TRBV5-6 and TRBJ2-7; 8 nucleotides align to TRBD1. Germline V CDR1 and CDR2: SGHDT, YYEEEE. CDR3 size: 16 residues. V lost 4 bases and J lost 2; bases outside the gene matches: 11. The CDR3 loop reads CASSAIVGQGTYEQYF. CDR3 nucleotide sequence: TGTGCCAGCAGCGCTATCGTCGGACAGGGAACCTACGAGCAGTACTTC.

In its sample, this clone was seen once. The chain recombines TRBV11-2 with TRBJ1-2; the D is unclear. The length of the CDR3 is 14 residues. V shed 7 bases and J shed 1 base, with 13 bases lying between them. CDR1 and CDR2 (germline): SGHAT, FQNNGV. DNA for the CDR3: TGTGCCAGCATACGGGGTGGAGATAACTATGGCTACACCTTC. Translation: CASIRGGDNYGYTF.

There are a few counts of this clone. This chain links TRBV11-2 with TRBJ1-5; no firm D call. Deletions cut 1 base from V and 8 bases from J, with 12 bases between. This CDR3 comprises 14 residues. Germline CDR1 is SGHAT and CDR2 is FQNNGV. The CDR3 region is CASSLVGSWEPQHF. As DNA, the CDR3 is TGTGCCAGCAGCTTAGTGGGCAGCTGGGAGCCCCAGCATTTT.